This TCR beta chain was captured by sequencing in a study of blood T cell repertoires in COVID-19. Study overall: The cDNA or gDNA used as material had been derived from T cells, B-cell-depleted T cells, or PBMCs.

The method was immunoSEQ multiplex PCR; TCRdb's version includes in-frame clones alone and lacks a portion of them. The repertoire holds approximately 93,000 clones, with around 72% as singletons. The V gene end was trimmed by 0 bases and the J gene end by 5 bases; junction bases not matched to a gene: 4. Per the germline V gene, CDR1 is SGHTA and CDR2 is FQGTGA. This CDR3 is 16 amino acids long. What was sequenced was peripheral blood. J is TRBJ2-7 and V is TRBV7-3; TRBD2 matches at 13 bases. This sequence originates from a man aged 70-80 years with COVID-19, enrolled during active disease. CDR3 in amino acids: CASSLTGLAGLNEQYF. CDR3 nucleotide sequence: TGTGCCAGCAGCTTAACGGGACTAGCGGGATTAAACGAGCAGTACTTC.